This entry is about one T cell receptor beta chain. The record originates from a study of blood T cell repertoires in COVID-19. In the study overall: From the United States, Italy and Spain came samples of acute and convalescent COVID-19.

As originally analysed: Cell counts per sample came from amplifying reference gene primers. Sequenced by immunoSEQ multiplex PCR; TCRdb stores in-frame clones only, minus some. V, J and clone size are those of that table, while D and trimming were read from the DNA. The sample has 240,000 or so clones; roughly 86% are singletons. The germline V gene encodes CDR1 GTSNPN and CDR2 SVGIG (reference sequence). The CDR3 consists of 14 residues. V dropped 0 bases and J dropped 10 bases, with 13 bases sitting between them. The specimen sequenced was PBMCs or T cells enriched from blood (not recorded which). The source of this sequence is a woman in her 50s who had recovered from COVID-19. The chain is built from TRBV30 and TRBJ1-6; a weak D match, TRBD1 (5 bases). This chain's CDR3 is CAWSVQGAWSPLHF. The CDR3 DNA is TGTGCCTGGAGTGTACAAGGGGCGTGGTCACCCCTCCACTTT.